The entry below describes one T cell receptor beta chain. Although they were nominally healthy when sampled, donors likely had unrecorded immune exposures. Primers for the PCR totalled 60 Vbeta and 13 Jbeta. The repertoire was sequenced with immunoSEQ multiplex PCR; TCRdb's copy has only in-frame clones and lacks some. The table lists about 170,000 clones, approximately 77% of them singletons. The data derive from a study of cytomegalovirus exposure and HLA in healthy donors. The CDR3 spans 14 residues. Germline assignment: CDR1 KGHSH and CDR2 LQKENI. Trimming removed 6 bases from V and 3 bases from J; junction bases left unmatched: 5.

The sequenced sample consisted of PBMCs. This chain connects TRBV18 to TRBJ1-1, with 9 positions matching TRBD1. This TCR derives from a male donor in good health and CMV-seronegative. The DNA of the CDR3 is TGTGCCAGCTCTGATCGGACAGGGGACACTGAAGCTTTCTTT. This sequence encodes CASSDRTGDTEAFF.